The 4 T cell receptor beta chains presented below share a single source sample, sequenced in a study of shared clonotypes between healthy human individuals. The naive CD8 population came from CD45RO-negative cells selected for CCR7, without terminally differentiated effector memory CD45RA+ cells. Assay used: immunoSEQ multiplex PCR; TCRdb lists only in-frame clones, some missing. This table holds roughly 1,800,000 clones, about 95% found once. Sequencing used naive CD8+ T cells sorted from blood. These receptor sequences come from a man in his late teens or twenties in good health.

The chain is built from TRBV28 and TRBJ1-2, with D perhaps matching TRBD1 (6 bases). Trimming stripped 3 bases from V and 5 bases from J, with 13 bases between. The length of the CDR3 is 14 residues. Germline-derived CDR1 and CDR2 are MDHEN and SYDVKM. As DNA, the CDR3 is TGTGCCAGCAGTTTCGATTCAGGGGAATATGGCTACACCTTC. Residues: CASSFDSGEYGYTF.

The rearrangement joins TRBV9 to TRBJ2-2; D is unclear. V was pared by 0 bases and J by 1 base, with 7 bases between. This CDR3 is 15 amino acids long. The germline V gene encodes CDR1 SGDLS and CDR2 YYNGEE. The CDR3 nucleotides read TGTGCCAGCAGCGTAGCACGCATGAACACCGGGGAGCTGTTTTTT. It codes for CASSVARMNTGELFF.

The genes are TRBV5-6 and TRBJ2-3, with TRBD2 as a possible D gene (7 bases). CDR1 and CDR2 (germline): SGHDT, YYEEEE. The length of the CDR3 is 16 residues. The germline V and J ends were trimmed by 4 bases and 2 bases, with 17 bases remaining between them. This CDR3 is CASSLGGGASTDTQYF. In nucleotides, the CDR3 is TGTGCCAGCAGCCTCGGTGGGGGGGCGTCCACAGATACGCAGTATTTT.

Written as DNA, the CDR3 is TGTGCCAGCAGCTTATTACAGGGGCCCCAGCATTTT. Protein product: CASSLLQGPQHF. This chain uses TRBV7-9 with TRBJ1-5, with D maybe TRBD1 (6 bases). CDR3 length equals 12 residues. Germline V gene sequence: CDR1 SEHNR, CDR2 FQNEAQ (reference sequence). The V end lost 2 bases, the J end lost 9 bases, and 8 bases lay between the germline ends.